Below are 31 T cell receptor beta chains sequenced from a single sample in a study of cytomegalovirus exposure and HLA in healthy donors. Amplification used 60 Vbeta primers and 13 Jbeta primers. TCRdb's table, derived via immunoSEQ multiplex PCR, lists solely in-frame clones and lacks some. Among some 120,000 clones, 80% were seen once, and the ten largest hold 2.5% to 3.5%. Material for sequencing was PBMCs. The receptor source for this set is a male donor in good health and CMV-seronegative.

A word on this clone: A junction end diverges from the germline sequence, so it may reflect a read error. This sequence joins TRBV4-2 and TRBJ2-5, with 7 bases aligning to TRBD2. The CDR3 loop spans 15 amino acids. Germline V CDR1 and CDR2: LGHNA, YNFKEQ. The CDR3 sequence is CAGSQEVGGQETQYF. The CDR3, as DNA: TGTGCCGGCAGCCAAGAAGTGGGAGGGCAAGAGACCCAGTACTTC.

In this sample, this clone turned up a few times. J is TRBJ1-5 and V is TRBV6-6; TRBD1 aligns across 10 bases. Germline lookup yields CDR1 MNHNY and CDR2 SVGAGI (reference sequence). The CDR3 has 13 residues. J gave up 5 bases and V 9 bases, and 4 bases lay outside the gene matches. The CDR3 protein is CASIGTGDQPQHF. CDR3 sequence (DNA): TGTGCCAGTATCGGGACAGGGGATCAGCCCCAGCATTTT.

The gene calls are TRBV7-8 and TRBJ2-1; 10 bases line up with TRBD1. Germline CDR1 SGHVS, CDR2 FQNEAQ. Trimming took 10 bases from V and 2 from J; bases not matched to a gene: 5. CDR3 length: 14 residues. The CDR3 DNA reads as TGTGCCACCATAGACAGGGGGCCCTACAATGAGCAGTTCTTC. This translates into CATIDRGPYNEQFF.

This clone was seen a single time. The chain joins TRBV29-1 to TRBJ1-1; 7 bases agree with TRBD1. CDR1 and CDR2 (germline): SQVTM, ANQGSEA. With V trimmed by 4 bases and J by 3 bases, 8 bases remained unmatched. This CDR3 is 14 amino acids long. CDR3 DNA: TGCAGCGTTGCCCTAGGGGGCTGGGACACTGAAGCTTTCTTT. Protein: CSVALGGWDTEAFF.

The chain has TRBV7-6 and TRBJ1-2; 9 positions match TRBD1. V shed 5 bases, J shed 8 bases, and the junction held 9 bases outside the gene matches. CDR1 SGHVS and CDR2 FNYEAQ come from the germline V gene. CDR3 length: 14 amino acids. The CDR3 loop reads CASSLQQGAEGYTF. CDR3 coding DNA: TGTGCCAGCAGCCTGCAACAGGGGGCGGAGGGCTACACCTTC.

The rearrangement links TRBV9 to TRBJ1-4, with D unresolved. The CDR3 has 12 residues. Looked up from germline, CDR1 is SGDLS and CDR2 is YYNGEE. Trimming removed 4 bases at V and 4 bases at J, with 5 bases between. The CDR3, as DNA: TGTGCCAGCAGCCCCAGTAATGAAAAACTGTTTTTT. It encodes CASSPSNEKLFF. Based on the CDR3 plus reference TRBV9 and TRBJ1-4, the full variable domain is DSGVTQTPKHLITATGQRVTLRCSPRSGDLSVYWYQQSLDQGLQFLIQYYNGEERAKGNILERFSAQQFPDLHSELNLSSLELGDSALYFCASSPSNEKLFFGSGTQLSVL.

Remarks on this clone: A junction boundary mismatches the germline segment, possibly from a read error. The chain has TRBV9 and TRBJ2-3; the D gene is possibly TRBD1 (5 bases). The CDR3 runs 15 residues. Germline V lookup: CDR1 SGDLS, CDR2 YYNGEE. The CDR3, as DNA: TGTGCCGGCAGCGTAGTCGACAGATCCACAGATACGCAGTATTTT. Translating it yields CAGSVVDRSTDTQYF.

This clone was recorded only once. V and J are TRBV19 and TRBJ1-1; TRBD1 aligns across 8 bases. CDR3 length: 14 amino acids. From germline, CDR1 is LNHDA and CDR2 SQIVND (reference sequence). V was pared by 5 bases and J by 3 bases, with 5 bases of the junction left unmatched. For the CDR3, the DNA is TGTGCCAGTAGTTACGAGACAGGGGACACTGAAGCTTTCTTT. It is translated as CASSYETGDTEAFF. Combining the CDR3 with reference TRBV19 and TRBJ1-1 gives the whole variable domain DGGITQSPKYLFRKEGQNVTLSCEQNLNHDAMYWYRQDPGQGLRLIYYSQIVNDFQKGDIAEGYSVSREKKESFPLTVTSAQKNPTAFYLCASSYETGDTEAFFGQGTRLTVV.

The J gene is TRBJ1-6, the V gene TRBV19; the D is unclear. Trimming cost V 1 base and J 7 bases, with 5 bases left between them. Germline loops: CDR1 LNHDA, CDR2 SQIVND (reference sequence). The CDR3 totals 13 residues. This chain's CDR3 is CASSIAQNSPLHF. The DNA of the CDR3 is TGTGCCAGTAGTATAGCCCAGAATTCACCCCTCCACTTT.

This clone was observed a few times. V is TRBV7-8 and J is TRBJ1-1; TRBD1 agrees at 7 bases. The CDR3 sequence is 13 residues long. The V segment lost 8 bases and the J segment 1 base; nucleotides outside the gene matches: 4. Germline V lookup: CDR1 SGHVS, CDR2 FQNEAQ. DNA of the CDR3: TGTGCCAGCTGCCGGGACAGGAACACTGAAGCTTTCTTT. It is translated as CASCRDRNTEAFF. Full variable domain (rest looked up from reference TRBV7-8 and TRBJ1-1): GAGVSQSPRYKVAKRGQDVALRCDPISGHVSLFWYQQALGQGPEFLTYFQNEAQLDKSGLPSDRFFAERPEGSVSTLKIQRTQQEDSAVYLCASCRDRNTEAFFGQGTRLTVV.

The rearrangement joins TRBV15 to TRBJ1-1; weak D call: TRBD1 (5 bases). Germline lookup yields CDR1 LNHNV and CDR2 YYDKDF (reference sequence). There are 14 residues in the CDR3. Trimming took 1 base from V and 5 from J, leaving 11 bases between them. The CDR3 sequence is CATSRVRGSTEAFF. The CDR3 DNA is TGTGCCACCAGCAGAGTCCGGGGGAGTACTGAAGCTTTCTTT.

The chain carries TRBV10-1 and TRBJ2-7, with D tentatively TRBD1 (5 bases). From germline, CDR1 is WNHNN and CDR2 SYGVQD (reference sequence). This CDR3 region has 13 residues. V was shortened by 2 bases and J by 6 bases, with 11 bases between the two germline ends. The chain's CDR3 is CASSETGRTEQYF. CDR3 DNA: TGCGCCAGCAGTGAGACAGGCCGCACCGAGCAGTACTTC.

This sequence joins TRBV13 and TRBJ2-1; 10 nucleotides align to TRBD2. This CDR3 contains 16 residues. V trimming: 5 bases; J trimming: 1 base; junction bases outside the gene matches: 5. Germline CDR1 PRHDT, CDR2 FYEKMQ (reference sequence). CDR3 region: CASSGPSGSSYNEQFF. DNA for the CDR3: TGTGCCAGCAGCGGGCCTAGCGGGAGTTCCTACAATGAGCAGTTCTTC.

This rearrangement joins TRBV27 to TRBJ2-5; TRBD2 matches 9 bases. Trimming at V came to 5 bases and at J to 0 bases, leaving 4 bases not matched to a gene. CDR1 is MNHEY, CDR2 SMNVEV, per germline (reference sequence). The CDR3 is 15 residues long. As DNA, the CDR3 is TGTGCCAGCAGTCTAGCGGGGCGGAACCAAGAGACCCAGTACTTC. Amino acids: CASSLAGRNQETQYF.

This chain connects TRBV28 to TRBJ1-4; tentatively, D is TRBD1 (6 bases). Germline-derived CDR1 and CDR2 are MDHEN and SYDVKM. CDR3 length: 13 residues. V lost 7 bases, J lost 12 bases, and 18 bases lay in between. CDR3 nucleotides: TGTGCCAGCACCTTGGGGGCCTCTGATGAACTGTTTTTT. Protein sequence: CASTLGASDELFF.

The chain joins TRBV19 to TRBJ2-1; 8 nucleotides agree with TRBD2. Germline loops: CDR1 LNHDA, CDR2 SQIVND (reference sequence). V gave up 7 bases and J gave up 9 bases; unmatched junction bases: 14. CDR3 size: 15 residues. CDR3 amino acids: CASKGGRGAPGEQFF. The DNA for the CDR3 is TGTGCCAGTAAGGGCGGGCGGGGGGCGCCAGGTGAGCAGTTCTTC.

This clone was detected a few times. The rearrangement uses TRBV28 and TRBJ1-1, with 10 bases that match TRBD1. CDR3 size: 15 residues. The V gene's germline CDR1 is MDHEN and CDR2 SYDVKM. The V and J ends lost 2 bases and 4 bases, in that order; junction bases with no gene match: 4. The CDR3 nucleotides read TGTGCCAGCAGTTTAAGTTGGACAGGGGGCACTGAAGCTTTCTTT. It encodes CASSLSWTGGTEAFF.

The sample holds one count of this clone. The V gene is TRBV7-6, the J gene TRBJ2-2; no definite D call. There are 13 residues in the CDR3. V lost 1 base, J lost 6 bases, and 6 bases lay in between. Germline CDR1 and CDR2: SGHVS and FNYEAQ. As DNA, the CDR3 is TGTGCCAGCAGCTTAGGGGCCTCCGGGGAGCTGTTTTTT. It codes for CASSLGASGELFF. The variable domain in full, completed from reference TRBV7-6 and TRBJ2-2, reads GAGVSQSPRYKVTKRGQDVALRCDPISGHVSLYWYRQALGQGPEFLTYFNYEAQQDKSGLPNDRFSAERPEGSISTLTIQRTEQRDSAMYRCASSLGASGELFFGEGSRLTVL.

The gene calls are TRBV19 and TRBJ1-6; D may be TRBD1 (6 bases). This CDR3 is built from 14 residues. Germline CDR1 is LNHDA and CDR2 is SQIVND (reference sequence). V lost 3 bases, J lost 10 bases, and 13 bases lay in between. For the CDR3, the DNA is TGTGCCAGTAGTATCAGGGGTATCGGGTCACCCCTCCACTTT. It specifies CASSIRGIGSPLHF. Together with reference TRBV19 and TRBJ1-6, the CDR3 gives the full variable domain: DGGITQSPKYLFRKEGQNVTLSCEQNLNHDAMYWYRQDPGQGLRLIYYSQIVNDFQKGDIAEGYSVSREKKESFPLTVTSAQKNPTAFYLCASSIRGIGSPLHFGNGTRLTVT.

The genes are TRBV28 and TRBJ2-3; no firm D call. This CDR3 spans 12 amino acids. In germline, CDR1 is MDHEN, CDR2 SYDVKM. V lost 5 bases and J lost 4, with 7 bases in between. The CDR3 region is CASSPLSDTQYF. In DNA, the CDR3 is TGTGCCAGCAGTCCCCTGTCAGATACGCAGTATTTT.

The chain is built from TRBV28 and TRBJ1-2, with a weak D call TRBD1 (5 bases). CDR3 length: 13 amino acids. Trimming removed 10 bases at V and 7 bases at J, with 19 bases between. Germline CDR1 is MDHEN and CDR2 is SYDVKM. CDR3 in amino acids: CATLEGPGPGYTF. CDR3 DNA sequence: TGTGCCACATTGGAGGGGCCAGGGCCTGGCTACACCTTC.

The chain is built from TRBV19 and TRBJ2-3, with 15 bases matching TRBD2. Trimming cost V 5 bases and J 5 bases; bases outside gene matches: 14. Per germline, CDR1 LNHDA and CDR2 SQIVND (reference sequence). This CDR3 is 19 amino acids long. The CDR3 reads CASSLRVWTSGGEGDTQYF. CDR3 coding DNA: TGTGCCAGTAGTCTAAGGGTGTGGACTAGCGGGGGGGAGGGAGATACGCAGTATTTT.

The gene calls are TRBV10-1 and TRBJ2-1; possible D gene TRBD2, 6 bases. V was pared by 10 bases and J by 8 bases, with 15 bases between. Germline CDR1 and CDR2: WNHNN and SYGVQD (reference sequence). The CDR3 runs to 12 residues. Written as DNA, the CDR3 is TGCGCCATGACAAGGAGGGGCCATGAGCAGTTCTTC. Its protein is CAMTRRGHEQFF.

The V gene is TRBV5-6, the J gene TRBJ2-3; 7 bases line up with TRBD1. The CDR3 contains 18 residues. Germline-derived CDR1 and CDR2 are SGHDT and YYEEEE. J was trimmed by 4 bases and V by 0 bases; bases with no gene match: 14. CDR3 nucleotide sequence: TGTGCCAGCAGCTTGGGGCGGCAGGGGGTTACATCGGCAGATACGCAGTATTTT. Its protein product is CASSLGRQGVTSADTQYF.

The sample holds a few counts of this clone. The gene calls are TRBV2 and TRBJ2-7, with 9 bases fitting TRBD1. CDR1 is SNHLY and CDR2 is FYNNEI in the germline V gene. The CDR3 is 14 amino acids. The V segment lost 6 bases and the J segment 4 bases; nucleotides outside the gene matches: 7. The CDR3 bases are TGTGCCAGCAGCCCGGGACAGGGATTGTACGAGCAGTACTTC. This encodes CASSPGQGLYEQYF. The variable domain in full, with the rest retrieved from reference TRBV2 and TRBJ2-7, is EPEVTQTPSHQVTQMGQEVILRCVPISNHLYFYWYRQILGQKVEFLVSFYNNEISEKSEIFDDQFSVERPDGSNFTLKIRSTKLEDSAMYFCASSPGQGLYEQYFGPGTRLTVT.

This clone has only one observation. This chain connects TRBV18 to TRBJ1-2; 8 positions match TRBD1. The junction had 3 bases not matched to a gene; V was cut back by 2 bases and J by 4 bases. There are 14 residues in the CDR3. The germline CDR1 and CDR2 sequences are KGHSH and LQKENI. This CDR3 is CASSPRTGRYGYTF. The CDR3, as DNA: TGTGCCAGCTCACCAAGGACAGGGCGCTATGGCTACACCTTC.

This chain uses TRBV9 with TRBJ2-7; TRBD2 matches 10 bases. Losses at the gene ends were 2 bases for V and 3 bases for J; bases not matched to a gene: 5. The CDR3 length is 15 residues. CDR1 SGDLS and CDR2 YYNGEE come from the germline V gene. CDR3 in amino acids: CASSVTSGVYYEQYF. The DNA for the CDR3 is TGTGCCAGCAGCGTTACTAGCGGGGTCTACTACGAGCAGTACTTC. Full variable domain (rest looked up from reference TRBV9 and TRBJ2-7): DSGVTQTPKHLITATGQRVTLRCSPRSGDLSVYWYQQSLDQGLQFLIQYYNGEERAKGNILERFSAQQFPDLHSELNLSSLELGDSALYFCASSVTSGVYYEQYFGPGTRLTVT.

This clone appeared a few times. DNA for the CDR3: TGTGCCAGCAGCTTAAACGGAGACTCTGGAAACACCATATATTTT. Residues: CASSLNGDSGNTIYF. The chain employs TRBV11-1 and TRBJ1-3; no clear D gene. Germline assignment: CDR1 SGHAT and CDR2 FQDESV (reference sequence). The V end lost 2 bases, the J end lost 0 bases, and 8 bases lay between the germline ends. CDR3 length equals 15 residues. Full variable domain (rest looked up from reference TRBV11-1 and TRBJ1-3): EAEVAQSPRYKITEKSQAVAFWCDPISGHATLYWYRQILGQGPELLVQFQDESVVDDSQLPKDRFSAERLKGVDSTLKIQPAELGDSAMYLCASSLNGDSGNTIYFGEGSWLTVV.

The chain couples TRBV11-3 to TRBJ1-1; possibly TRBD1 for D (6 bases). Germline CDR1 reads SGHNT; CDR2 reads YENEEA. The CDR3 sequence is 14 residues long. V lost 3 bases and J lost 1, with 9 bases in between. The chain's CDR3 is CASSLNRANTEAFF. In DNA form, the CDR3 reads TGTGCCAGCAGCTTGAACAGGGCGAACACTGAAGCTTTCTTT.

V gene TRBV7-9 combines with J gene TRBJ1-5, with 8 bases that match TRBD1. The trim removed 4 bases at V and 6 bases at J, leaving 5 bases unmatched. This CDR3 spans 14 amino acids. Germline V lookup: CDR1 SEHNR, CDR2 FQNEAQ (reference sequence). The CDR3 spells CASSSDRGFQPQHF. The CDR3 DNA reads as TGTGCCAGCAGCTCAGACAGGGGATTTCAGCCCCAGCATTTT.

This clone was counted only a few times. The chain has TRBV29-1 and TRBJ2-1; 12 nucleotides line up with TRBD2. Trimming cost V 5 bases and J 9 bases; bases outside gene matches: 8. Per germline, CDR1 SQVTM and CDR2 ANQGSEA. The CDR3 sequence is 14 residues long. The CDR3 DNA is TGCAGCGTTTCTAGCGGGAGGGCCGCGGGTGAGCAGTTCTTC. This encodes CSVSSGRAAGEQFF.